The 13 T cell receptor beta chains below were found in one sample sequenced in a study of cytomegalovirus exposure and HLA in healthy donors. PCR was performed using 60 Vbeta and 13 Jbeta primers. The data were produced by immunoSEQ multiplex PCR, yet TCRdb's version contains in-frame clones alone and is incomplete. The sample shows nearly 110,000 clones, 77% of them seen only once. Sequenced: PBMCs. The receptors come from a male donor in good health and CMV-seronegative.

This clone was seen a few times. This rearrangement joins TRBV25-1 to TRBJ2-1; the match to TRBD2 covers 11 bases. The CDR3 covers 16 residues. CDR1 is MGHDK and CDR2 is SYGVNS in the germline V gene. The junction had 2 bases not matched to a gene; V was cut back by 2 bases and J by 2 bases. The CDR3 bases are TGTGCCAGCAGTGAAGGGGGACTAGCGGCCTACAATGAGCAGTTCTTC. Its protein product is CASSEGGLAAYNEQFF. Using reference TRBV25-1 and TRBJ2-1 for the parts outside the CDR3, the full variable domain is EADIYQTPRYLVIGTGKKITLECSQTMGHDKMYWYQQDPGMELHLIHYSYGVNSTEKGDLSSESTVSRIRTEHFPLTLESARPSHTSQYLCASSEGGLAAYNEQFFGPGTRLTVL.

The sample holds one count of this clone. The V and J genes are TRBV7-2 and TRBJ2-7; the D is unclear. Germline assignment: CDR1 SGHTA and CDR2 FQGNSA. Trimming pared 6 bases from V and 2 bases from J, leaving 5 bases between. The CDR3 has 11 amino acids. CDR3 coding DNA: TGTGCCAGCAGTTTCGCCTACGAGCAGTACTTC. This sequence encodes CASSFAYEQYF.

This chain uses TRBV5-4 with TRBJ2-3; TRBD2 aligns across 10 bases. The CDR3 extends over 17 amino acids. The germline CDR1 and CDR2 sequences are SGHNT and YYREEE (reference sequence). Losses at the gene ends were 2 bases for V and 2 bases for J; bases not matched to a gene: 8. Here the CDR3 DNA reads TGTGCCAGCAGCTTCATGTTAGCGGGAGGCCACACAGATACGCAGTATTTT. Translating it yields CASSFMLAGGHTDTQYF.

This chain links TRBV27 with TRBJ2-7, with TRBD2 as a possible D gene (5 bases). CDR3 length: 15 residues. V was clipped by 0 bases and J by 6 bases, with 15 bases between them. Germline-derived CDR1 and CDR2 are MNHEY and SMNVEV (reference sequence). CDR3 bases: TGTGCCAGCAGTTTATCGAGGGTCGGTGGAATCGAGCAGTACTTC. Its protein product is CASSLSRVGGIEQYF.

In nucleotides, the CDR3 is TGTGCCAGCAGCTTATTAAAAAGGGGGATAGGCGAGCAGTACTTC. Its protein product is CASSLLKRGIGEQYF. V is TRBV11-2 and J is TRBJ2-7; tentatively, D is TRBD1 (6 bases). The germline V and J ends were trimmed by 2 bases and 6 bases, with 17 bases remaining between them. Germline V lookup: CDR1 SGHAT, CDR2 FQNNGV. This CDR3 contains 15 residues.

This clone was recorded once. The chain carries TRBV6-5 and TRBJ2-7; 11 bases fit TRBD2. CDR3 length: 13 amino acids. Trimming cost V 10 bases and J 5 bases; bases outside gene matches: 7. Germline-derived CDR1 and CDR2 are MNHEY and SVGAGI. CDR3 in amino acids: CATSTSGKDEQYF. The CDR3 region has the DNA TGTGCCACTTCGACTAGCGGGAAGGACGAGCAGTACTTC.

V usage is TRBV18 and J usage is TRBJ2-7; TRBD1 matches 7 bases. The germline V gene has CDR1 KGHSH and CDR2 LQKENI. Germline trimming cut 2 bases from V and 1 base from J; bases unmatched to any gene: 2. The CDR3 covers 14 residues. CDR3 DNA sequence: TGTGCCAGCTCACCAGAGACAGGGTCCTACGAGCAGTACTTC. Its translation is CASSPETGSYEQYF.

The chain joins TRBV15 to TRBJ2-5, with D unclear. The DNA matches TRBJ2-7 better at its end, which makes the J call doubtful. The CDR3 runs 14 residues. The germline V gene encodes CDR1 LNHNV and CDR2 YYDKDF (reference sequence). CDR3 sequence reads: CATSRVLSSYEQYF. The CDR3 DNA reads TGTGCCACCAGCAGAGTACTGAGCTCCTACGAGCAGTACTTC.

This rearrangement joins TRBV27 to TRBJ2-3, with 13 nucleotides matching TRBD2. The CDR3 totals 19 residues. V shed 4 bases and J 3 bases; nucleotides not matched to a gene: 13. The germline CDR1 and CDR2 sequences are MNHEY and SMNVEV (reference sequence). The CDR3 coding sequence is TGTGCCAGCAGTTCCAGTGACCCGGGACTAGCGGGAAGAACAGATACGCAGTATTTT. Translation: CASSSSDPGLAGRTDTQYF.

This sequence joins TRBV28 and TRBJ2-7, with TRBD1 matching over 9 bases. Trimming removed 8 bases from V and 3 bases from J; junction bases left unmatched: 8. This CDR3 spans 14 amino acids. Germline V gene sequence: CDR1 MDHEN, CDR2 SYDVKM. The CDR3 spells CASSLDRGVYEQYF. The CDR3 nucleotides are TGTGCCAGCTCCTTGGACAGGGGCGTCTACGAGCAGTACTTC. The full variable domain, in which reference TRBV28 and TRBJ2-7 provide the parts outside the CDR3, is DVKVTQSSRYLVKRTGEKVFLECVQDMDHENMFWYRQDPGLGLRLIYFSYDVKMKEKGDIPEGYSVSREKKERFSLILESASTNQTSMYLCASSLDRGVYEQYFGPGTRLTVT.

The CDR3 DNA reads TGTGCCAGCTCACCTTCCGGAGGAGGTGATACGCAGTATTTT. As protein: CASSPSGGGDTQYF. This rearrangement joins TRBV18 to TRBJ2-3, with D possibly being TRBD2 (5 bases). The CDR3 covers 14 residues. Trimming pared 3 bases from V and 6 bases from J, leaving 13 bases between. Germline CDR1 reads KGHSH; CDR2 reads LQKENI.

The chain couples TRBV28 to TRBJ1-5; D possibly corresponds to TRBD1 (6 bases). This CDR3 is 13 amino acids long. V dropped 8 bases and J dropped 5 bases, with 13 bases sitting between them. CDR1 and CDR2 from the germline V gene are MDHEN and SYDVKM. CDR3 coding DNA: TGTGCCAGCTTTTCAGGGGATTATCAGCCCCAGCATTTT. This encodes CASFSGDYQPQHF.

The gene calls are TRBV9 and TRBJ2-7, with 11 bases identical to TRBD2. J was trimmed by 0 bases and V by 3 bases; bases with no gene match: 5. This CDR3 spans 16 amino acids. The germline CDR1 and CDR2 sequences are SGDLS and YYNGEE. The CDR3 protein is CASSGTSGLFSYEQYF. DNA of the CDR3: TGTGCCAGCAGCGGGACTAGCGGGTTATTCTCCTACGAGCAGTACTTC.